Following are 26 T cell receptor beta chains from one sample sequenced in a study of prognosis after radiotherapy for stage I lung cancer. TCR beta CDR3 amplification from genomic DNA was performed by two-round multiplex PCR. It was primers specific to each TRBV and TRBJ gene that first-round PCR used. TCRdb re-called the multiplex PCR reads with MiXCR, one entry per CDR3 protein. The table lists 8,000 to 9,000 distinct CDR3 sequences, less than 65% of them singletons. The sequenced sample was PBMCs, obtained before or after stereotactic body radiation therapy (not recorded which). The receptor source for this set is a donor over 45 with non-small cell lung cancer.

About this clonotype itself: Since a much larger clone is just one base distant, this may be a read error. J is TRBJ2-7 and V is TRBV10-3, with TRBD1 matching 12 bases. With the DNA end fitting TRBJ2-5 better, the J assignment may be wrong. The CDR3 sequence is 17 residues long. Germline V lookup: CDR1 ENHRY, CDR2 SYGVKD. This CDR3 is CAISPGTGGVIQETQYF. The CDR3 DNA reads TGTGCCATCAGCCCCGGGACAGGGGGCGTGATCCAAGAGACCCAGTACTTC.

This chain connects TRBV2 to TRBJ2-7; unclear D gene. The ends were cut back, 6 bases at V and 1 base at J, with 7 bases in the middle. The CDR3 contains 12 residues. Germline-derived CDR1 and CDR2 are SNHLY and FYNNEI. The CDR3 DNA sequence: TGTGCCAGCAGCACAGTTTCCTACGAGCAGTACTTC. Translation: CASSTVSYEQYF.

This chain joins TRBV7-3 and TRBJ2-3; possibly TRBD2 for D (5 bases). The CDR3 contains 12 residues. V gave up 3 bases and J gave up 4 bases, with 5 bases separating them. Germline V gene sequence: CDR1 SGHTA, CDR2 FQGTGA. The CDR3 DNA is TGTGCCAGCAGCTTCGGGGCAGATACGCAGTATTTT. It translates to CASSFGADTQYF.

The chain combines TRBV30 with TRBJ2-1; 11 bases are shared with TRBD2. The CDR3 is made up of 16 amino acids. V shed 3 bases, J shed 7 bases, and the junction held 11 bases outside the gene matches. The V gene's germline CDR1 is GTSNPN and CDR2 SVGIG (reference sequence). CDR3 coding DNA: TGTGCCTGGAGGCGGGGTACTAGCGGGAGAGATAATGAGCAGTTCTTC. Translation gives CAWRRGTSGRDNEQFF.

The V call is TRBV5-4, the J call TRBJ2-1; D gene uncertain. There are 14 residues in the CDR3. Trimming removed 0 bases from V and 10 bases from J, with 14 bases in between. The germline gives CDR1 SGHNT, CDR2 YYREEE (reference sequence). CDR3 nucleotides: TGTGCCAGCAGCTTGGAGGGCGGTTATGGGGAGCAGTTCTTC. Its translation: CASSLEGGYGEQFF.

This clonotype showed up just a few times. The V call is TRBV27, the J call TRBJ1-2; D is unresolved. Trimming left V 1 base short and J 2 bases short, with 20 bases between. CDR3 length: 18 amino acids. CDR1 and CDR2 from the germline V gene are MNHEY and SMNVEV (reference sequence). The CDR3, as DNA: TGTGCCAGCAGTTTATGGGGTGTCAGGTGGTCTCTGAACTATGGCTACACCTTC. This sequence encodes CASSLWGVRWSLNYGYTF.

The chain employs TRBV27 and TRBJ2-1; D gene unclear. This CDR3 has 16 residues. Germline-derived CDR1 and CDR2 are MNHEY and SMNVEV (reference sequence). V was clipped by 3 bases and J by 0 bases, with 12 bases between them. In DNA form, the CDR3 reads TGTGCCAGCAGTTTGTTCGGTTTAAGCTCCTACAATGAGCAGTTCTTC. Amino acids: CASSLFGLSSYNEQFF.

Concerning this clonotype itself: A far larger clone is one base from this, pointing to a likely read error. V usage is TRBV6-8 and J usage is TRBJ1-2; 7 nucleotides match TRBD1. Looked up from germline, CDR1 is MNHGY and CDR2 is SAAAGT. CDR3 length: 17 amino acids. The CDR3 bases are TGTGCCAGCAAGCCCTTTCCCCGGACAGGAATTAACTATTGCTACACCTTC. This sequence encodes CASKPFPRTGINYCYTF.

The rearrangement joins TRBV3-1 to TRBJ2-7; TRBD1 matches 8 bases. After removal of 1 base from V and 6 bases from J, the junction contained 2 bases not matched to a gene. The CDR3 is made up of 13 amino acids. Germline V gene lookup returns CDR1 LGHDT and CDR2 YNNKEL (reference sequence). The CDR3 region is CASSQGTGSEQYF. CDR3 bases: TGTGCCAGCAGCCAAGGGACAGGGTCCGAGCAGTACTTC.

The rearrangement uses TRBV6-2 or TRBV6-3 and TRBJ2-2; a weak D match, TRBD2 (7 bases). CDR1 is MNHEY, CDR2 SVGEGT, per germline. The CDR3 sequence is 14 residues long. V shed 7 bases and J shed 5 bases, with 14 bases lying between them. In nucleotides, the CDR3 is TGTGCCAGCATTCGGGGGGCGCGAACCGGGGAGCTGTTTTTT. It specifies CASIRGARTGELFF.

The V gene is TRBV5-1, the J gene TRBJ2-7; D gene uncertain. The ends were cut back, 0 bases at V and 0 bases at J, with 10 bases in the middle. There are 15 residues in the CDR3. CDR1 SGHRS and CDR2 YFSETQ come from the germline V gene. CDR3 region: CASSLGGSISYEQYF. The CDR3 region has the DNA TGCGCCAGCAGCTTGGGGGGATCGATCTCCTACGAGCAGTACTTC.

Comment on this clonotype: One junction end does not reproduce the germline sequence, and a read error may be involved. The chain employs TRBV6-9 and TRBJ1-2; D is undetermined. Germline lookup yields CDR1 MNHGY and CDR2 SVAAGI. The CDR3 has 13 residues. This CDR3 is CASSYLGPYCYTF. Here the CDR3 DNA reads TGTGCCAGCAGTTACTTAGGGCCCTATTGCTACACCTTC.

As for this clonotype: Germline is not matched at one junction end, which may reflect a read error. The chain combines TRBV27 with TRBJ2-2; 12 bases agree with TRBD2. Germline loops: CDR1 MNHEY, CDR2 SMNVEV (reference sequence). The CDR3 runs 16 residues. The chain's CDR3 is CASRSTRTSGTLELFF. In DNA form, the CDR3 reads TGTGCCAGCAGATCCACCCGGACTAGCGGGACCTTGGAGCTTTTTTTT.

DNA for the CDR3: TGTGCCAGCAGCATCCGGGACAGGGCTGGTCAGCCCCAGCATTTT. Translated: CASSIRDRAGQPQHF. The chain couples TRBV7-4 to TRBJ1-5, with 9 nucleotides matching TRBD1. J gave up 6 bases and V 5 bases, and 8 bases lay outside the gene matches. There are 15 residues in the CDR3. CDR1 and CDR2 from the germline V gene are SGHVT and SQSDAQ.

This clonotype showed up just a few times. With a far larger clone one base away, a read error is the likely cause. The rearrangement joins TRBV6-2 or TRBV6-3 to TRBJ2-5, with 7 bases fitting TRBD2. Gene TRBJ2-1 matches the end of the DNA better, so the J call may be wrong. Germline V gives CDR1 MNHEY, CDR2 SVGEGT. The CDR3 length is 13 residues. As DNA, the CDR3 is TGTGCCGTACGGACTAGTAACGTCCATGAGCAGTTCTTC. The encoded protein is CAVRTSNVHEQFF.

V usage is TRBV7-2 and J usage is TRBJ1-2; D unclear. The CDR3 has 11 amino acids. The germline V gene has CDR1 SGHTA and CDR2 FQGNSA. V was clipped by 7 bases and J by 4 bases, with 7 bases between them. Written as DNA, the CDR3 is TGTGCCAGCACTCGGGGCTATGGCTACACCTTC. It codes for CASTRGYGYTF.

The rearrangement uses TRBV19 and TRBJ2-7, with D perhaps matching TRBD1 (5 bases). Germline lookup yields CDR1 LNHDA and CDR2 SQIVND (reference sequence). V was shortened by 5 bases and J by 3 bases, with 11 bases between the two germline ends. The CDR3 has 13 residues. The CDR3 DNA reads as TGTGCCAGTAGTCCGACAGATCTCTACGAGCAGTACTTC. Protein: CASSPTDLYEQYF.

In the case of this clonotype: A single base is all that separates this from a far larger clone, so a read error is likely. The rearrangement links TRBV7-9 to TRBJ2-1; D gene uncertain. Trimming stripped 1 base from V and 0 bases from J, with 4 bases between. Per the germline V gene, CDR1 is SEHNR and CDR2 is FQNEAQ (reference sequence). The CDR3 contains 14 residues. CDR3 nucleotide sequence: TGTGCCAGCAGCTTAGGCGTCTCCTACAATGAGCAGTTCTTC. This codes for CASSLGVSYNEQFF.

About this clonotype itself: The CDR3 end shows no conserved phenylalanine or tryptophan, and so a read error is likely. The chain uses TRBV7-7 and TRBJ2-3; D is perhaps TRBD1 or TRBD2 (7 bases each). Germline V gene sequence: CDR1 SSHAT, CDR2 FNYEAQ (reference sequence). CDR3 length: 15 amino acids. CDR3 nucleotide sequence: TGTGTTAGCAGCCCCAGGGGGGGGGGCACAGATACGCAGTATCTT. This sequence encodes CVSSPRGGGTDTQYL.

Many counts were recorded for this clonotype. A much bigger clone sits one base away, suggesting this may be a read error. V usage is TRBV25-1 and J usage is TRBJ1-1, with a possible D match to TRBD1 (6 bases). This CDR3 is 14 amino acids long. CDR1 MGHDK and CDR2 SYGVNS come from the germline V gene. CDR3 region: CANSEGGMNTEAFF. DNA for the CDR3: TGTGCCAACAGTGAGGGGGGCATGAACACTGAAGCTTTCTTT.

V usage is TRBV30 and J usage is TRBJ2-1, with 10 bases fitting TRBD2. CDR1 GTSNPN and CDR2 SVGIG come from the germline V gene (reference sequence). This CDR3 is 14 amino acids long. V lost 1 base to trimming and J lost 9 bases; unmatched junction nucleotides: 6. The CDR3 bases are TGTGCCTGGAGTGGGGAGCGGGAGGGGGCTGAGCAGTTCTTC. Translating it yields CAWSGEREGAEQFF.

This CDR3 is CASRISSPNSPLHF. CDR3 bases: TGTGCCAGCAGAATCTCCAGCCCTAATTCACCCCTCCACTTT. J is TRBJ1-6 and V is TRBV6-1; D gene uncertain. This CDR3 is 14 amino acids long. V was pared by 6 bases and J by 6 bases, with 12 bases between. Looked up from germline, CDR1 is MNHNS and CDR2 is SASEGT.

This clonotype was counted a few times. V is TRBV12-3 or TRBV12-4 and J is TRBJ1-3; D remains unclear. Trimming removed 2 bases at V and 7 bases at J, with 12 bases between. This CDR3 region has 14 residues. The CDR3 reads CASSLKLGRNTIYF. The CDR3 nucleotides read TGTGCCAGCAGTTTAAAGCTGGGTAGGAACACCATATATTTT.

A word on this clonotype: At one end, the junction sequence differs from germline, possibly due to a read error. The rearrangement joins TRBV5-1 to TRBJ2-4, with TRBD2 identical over 8 bases. In germline, CDR1 is SGHRS, CDR2 YFSETQ. This CDR3 is 15 amino acids long. The CDR3 loop is CANSWSGGSTDTQYF. Here the CDR3 DNA reads TGCGCCAACAGCTGGTCGGGAGGGAGCACAGATACGCAGTACTTC. Based on the CDR3 plus reference TRBV5-1 and TRBJ2-4, the full variable domain is KAGVTQTPRYLIKTRGQQVTLSCSPISGHRSVSWYQQTPGQGLQFLFEYFSETQRNKGNFPGRFSGRQFSNSRSEMNVSTLELGDSALYLCANSWSGGSTDTQYFGAGTRLSVL.

In this sample, this clonotype is medium-sized (0.01 to 0.1%). The J gene is TRBJ1-2, the V gene TRBV27, with 9 bases fitting TRBD1. Looked up from germline, CDR1 is MNHEY and CDR2 is SMNVEV (reference sequence). Losses at the gene ends were 2 bases for V and 8 bases for J; bases not matched to a gene: 12. The CDR3 contains 16 residues. The CDR3 loop reads CASSLKSQGAFNGYTF. The DNA for the CDR3 is TGTGCCAGCAGTTTAAAATCACAGGGGGCGTTTAACGGCTACACCTTC.

The chain couples TRBV7-9 to TRBJ2-7, with 7 bases lining up with TRBD2. J gave up 10 bases and V 3 bases, and 9 bases lay outside the gene matches. Germline V gene lookup returns CDR1 SEHNR and CDR2 FQNEAQ (reference sequence). The length of the CDR3 is 13 residues. The CDR3 sequence is CASSFGGSYYQYF. The CDR3, as DNA: TGTGCCAGCAGCTTCGGGGGGTCCTACTATCAGTACTTC.